This T cell receptor (beta chain) is drawn from a study of OX40 agonist ivuxolimab in advanced cancers. Study information: Patient treatment consisted of intravenous ivuxolimab administration every 2 weeks at 0.01 to 10 mg/kg. Enrolled patients in dose escalation had cancers that were hepatocellular carcinoma, melanoma, renal cell or head and neck cancer. Overall study results and limits: Averaged across samples, CD8+ T cells carried more expanded clones than CD4+ did. A proportion of nonresponders additionally exhibited low normalized T-cell clonal expansion.

Worth noting for this clone: What it binds is not known.

V was clipped by 0 bases and J by 3 bases, with 6 bases between them. Germline-derived CDR1 and CDR2 are SGDLS and YYNGEE. CDR3 length: 13 residues. The repertoire was sequenced with immunoSEQ multiplex PCR; TCRdb's copy has only in-frame clones and lacks some. Among 10,000 or so clones listed, about 75% were seen once. The rearrangement uses TRBV9 and TRBJ1-2, with D unresolved. The clonotype originates from an adult with an advanced solid tumor such as melanoma, head and neck, liver or kidney cancer. This material consisted of CD4+ or CD8+ T cells sorted from blood, taken in a trial of the OX40 agonist ivuxolimab. The DNA for the CDR3 is TGTGCCAGCAGCGTAGCAGGCGACTATGGCTACACCTTC. Amino acid sequence: CASSVAGDYGYTF.